This T cell receptor beta chain comes out of a study of memory CD4+ T cells and cytomegalovirus serostatus. Background on the study: Of the healthy Belgian adults, 9 were CMV seropositive and approximately 25 seronegative.

Study-wide results and limits: 67 of 164 known CMV-associated TCRbeta sequences appeared in CD4+ memory.

Single viable CD3+CD4+CD8-CD45RO+ cells were sorted as the memory CD4+ T cells. Assay used: immunoSEQ multiplex PCR; TCRdb lists only in-frame clones, some missing. The table shows approximately 56,000 clones, with roughly 87% occurring only once. In germline, CDR1 is LNHDA, CDR2 SQIVND (reference sequence). Trimming took off 3 bases at V and 7 bases at J, with 16 bases between the two ends. There are 16 residues in the CDR3. A remark on this clone: Its antigen is not known.

Sequencing input: memory CD4+ T cells from blood. This receptor was obtained from an adult in good health and CMV-seronegative. The rearrangement joins TRBV19 to TRBJ1-6; D not resolved. The chain's CDR3 is CASSISGVFGNSPLHF. For the CDR3, the DNA is TGTGCCAGTAGTATTTCCGGGGTGTTCGGCAATTCACCCCTCCACTTT. Together with reference TRBV19 and TRBJ1-6, the CDR3 gives the full variable domain: DGGITQSPKYLFRKEGQNVTLSCEQNLNHDAMYWYRQDPGQGLRLIYYSQIVNDFQKGDIAEGYSVSREKKESFPLTVTSAQKNPTAFYLCASSISGVFGNSPLHFGNGTRLTVT.